These 25 T cell receptor beta chains were sequenced from one sample in a study of T-cell memory formation after mild COVID-19. TCRdb re-derived calls from the 5' RACE reads in MiXCR, one entry per CDR3 protein. The data hold around 250,000 distinct CDR3 sequences, with 8.5% to 9.5% observed a single time. Specimen: PBMCs or a T cell subset sorted from them (not recorded which). All receptors come from a man aged 18-30 years who had mild COVID-19 (a few samples of this study predate the infection). Cell type and time point are not known.

The J gene is TRBJ1-5, the V gene TRBV20-1; 7 bases fit TRBD1. J gave up 4 bases and V 4 bases, and 4 bases lay outside the gene matches. Germline V gene sequence: CDR1 DFQATT, CDR2 SNEGSKA (reference sequence). This CDR3 has 13 residues. CDR3 sequence reads: CSATRDSNQPQHF. Here the CDR3 DNA reads TGCAGTGCTACCCGGGACAGTAATCAGCCCCAGCATTTT.

This clonotype came up a few times. The CDR3 protein is CSASGGRYNQPQHF. As DNA, the CDR3 is TGCAGTGCTAGCGGTGGGCGGTACAATCAGCCCCAGCATTTT. The chain couples TRBV20-1 to TRBJ1-5; D call uncertain. V was cut by 3 bases and J by 3 bases, with 12 bases left in between. Germline V gene data show CDR1 as DFQATT and CDR2 as SNEGSKA (reference sequence). The length of the CDR3 is 14 residues.

This clonotype was seen a handful of times. The chain uses TRBV5-6 and TRBJ2-3; D perhaps matches TRBD2 (5 bases). The CDR3 extends over 17 amino acids. Between the trimmed V and J ends, which lost 1 base and 6 bases, there was a span of 21 bases. Per the germline V gene, CDR1 is SGHDT and CDR2 is YYEEEE. The CDR3 is CASSLLNGLGGADTQYF. CDR3 DNA sequence: TGTGCCAGCAGCTTGCTAAACGGGCTTGGAGGCGCGGATACGCAGTATTTT.

This clonotype was observed at least ten times. The rearrangement joins TRBV7-9 to TRBJ2-7, with TRBD2 identical over 10 bases. Germline V gene lookup returns CDR1 SEHNR and CDR2 FQNEAQ (reference sequence). The trim removed 3 bases at V and 2 bases at J, leaving 1 base unmatched. The CDR3 sequence is 14 residues long. The CDR3 protein is CASSLSGGAYEQYF. CDR3 DNA sequence: TGTGCCAGCAGCTTGAGCGGGGGGGCCTACGAGCAGTACTTC.

The CDR3 nucleotides are TGTGCCAGCAGCTTGTCAGGGGTTCCCTCCTACGAGCAGTACTTC. Protein product: CASSLSGVPSYEQYF. The chain has TRBV7-2 and TRBJ2-7; TRBD1 might be the D (6 bases). V lost 3 bases, J lost 0 bases, and 12 bases lay in between. The CDR3 runs 15 residues. The V gene's germline CDR1 is SGHTA and CDR2 FQGNSA.

Only a few counts were recorded for this clonotype. The CDR3: CASSEGTGSSEKLFF. The CDR3, as DNA: TGTGCCAGCAGCGAGGGGACAGGGTCGTCGGAAAAACTGTTTTTT. The chain employs TRBV9 and TRBJ1-4; 9 bases line up with TRBD1. V was clipped by 3 bases and J by 8 bases; unmatched bases: 8. Germline V CDR1 and CDR2: SGDLS, YYNGEE. The CDR3 spans 15 residues.

The V call is TRBV3-1, the J call TRBJ2-3; D possibly matches TRBD1 or TRBD2 (5 bases each). The germline V gene encodes CDR1 LGHDT and CDR2 YNNKEL (reference sequence). Trimming took 4 bases from V and 4 from J, leaving 12 bases between them. The CDR3 has 14 residues. The CDR3 DNA reads as TGTGCCAGCAGCCCAATGGGACGGGCAGATACGCAGTATTTT. This sequence encodes CASSPMGRADTQYF.

This clonotype was counted at least ten times. The genes are TRBV4-3 and TRBJ2-1, with unresolved D. The germline V and J ends were trimmed by 2 bases and 6 bases, with 14 bases remaining between them. Germline lookup yields CDR1 LGHNA and CDR2 YSLEER. There are 15 residues in the CDR3. CDR3 sequence: CASSQTPQKGNEQFF. Here the CDR3 DNA reads TGCGCCAGCAGCCAAACCCCCCAGAAGGGCAATGAGCAGTTCTTC.

This clonotype has only a few counts. This chain links TRBV7-3 with TRBJ1-3, with D tentatively TRBD1 (6 bases). Trimming removed 2 bases from V and 4 bases from J, with 12 bases in between. The CDR3 runs 15 residues. Germline V gives CDR1 SGHTA, CDR2 FQGTGA. The CDR3 region is CASSLPGAEGNTIYF. The DNA for the CDR3 is TGTGCCAGCAGCTTACCGGGGGCTGAAGGAAACACCATATATTTT.

This clonotype was seen more than once but under ten times. The rearrangement joins TRBV2 to TRBJ2-7, with D uncertain. The CDR3 is made up of 13 amino acids. The germline V gene has CDR1 SNHLY and CDR2 FYNNEI. Trimming took 4 bases from V and 2 from J, leaving 9 bases between them. The CDR3 sequence: CASSVRATYEQYF. The CDR3 region has the DNA TGTGCCAGCAGTGTAAGGGCTACCTACGAGCAGTACTTC. Filled out from reference TRBV2 and TRBJ2-7, the complete variable domain reads EPEVTQTPSHQVTQMGQEVILRCVPISNHLYFYWYRQILGQKVEFLVSFYNNEISEKSEIFDDQFSVERPDGSNFTLKIRSTKLEDSAMYFCASSVRATYEQYFGPGTRLTVT.

V gene TRBV7-9 combines with J gene TRBJ1-2, with D perhaps TRBD1 (6 bases). The V and J ends lost 4 bases and 7 bases respectively, with 25 bases between them. Germline CDR1 is SEHNR and CDR2 is FQNEAQ (reference sequence). The CDR3 loop spans 17 amino acids. Written as DNA, the CDR3 is TGTGCCAGCAGCTCCACCACCTCGAGCGGGGGCCTTGTTGGCTACACCTTC. Its translation: CASSSTTSSGGLVGYTF.

The chain has TRBV20-1 and TRBJ2-7, with D possibly being TRBD2 (6 bases). Trimming took 6 bases from V and 6 from J, leaving 15 bases between them. This CDR3 region has 12 residues. The germline V gene encodes CDR1 DFQATT and CDR2 SNEGSKA (reference sequence). The CDR3 reads CSARPAGSEQYF. The CDR3 DNA is TGCAGTGCAAGACCGGCGGGGAGCGAGCAGTACTTC.

This clonotype was counted between two and nine times. This sequence joins TRBV10-3 and TRBJ1-5; no reliable D call. The CDR3 consists of 12 residues. Per the germline V gene, CDR1 is ENHRY and CDR2 is SYGVKD. Trimming pared 0 bases from V and 6 bases from J, leaving 3 bases between. The CDR3 nucleotides are TGTGCCATCAGTGAGTCGGGTCAGCCCCAGCATTTT. It yields the protein CAISESGQPQHF.

There are a few counts of this clonotype. The chain employs TRBV19 and TRBJ1-1; TRBD1 is a possible D gene (5 bases). Between the trimmed V and J ends, which lost 3 bases and 6 bases, there was a span of 17 bases. There are 15 residues in the CDR3. CDR1 is LNHDA, CDR2 SQIVND, per germline (reference sequence). The CDR3 spells CASSIRFEGRSEAFF. The CDR3 DNA follows: TGTGCCAGTAGTATTAGATTCGAGGGGAGGTCTGAAGCTTTCTTT.

This clonotype was seen at least ten times. This chain connects TRBV10-3 to TRBJ1-2; 10 bases agree with TRBD1. The CDR3 has 13 amino acids. Germline V gene lookup returns CDR1 ENHRY and CDR2 SYGVKD. V shed 7 bases, J shed 6 bases, and the junction held 5 bases outside the gene matches. In nucleotides, the CDR3 is TGTGCCATCAATACCGGGACAGGGGATGGCTACACCTTC. Translation: CAINTGTGDGYTF.

The V call is TRBV4-3, the J call TRBJ1-4; D remains unclear. V was trimmed by 0 bases and J by 6 bases, leaving 8 bases between them. Germline CDR1 and CDR2: LGHNA and YSLEER. CDR3 length: 14 residues. The CDR3 protein is CASSQDHYYEKLFF. CDR3 nucleotide sequence: TGCGCCAGCAGCCAAGACCATTATTATGAAAAACTGTTTTTT.

The sample holds many counts of this clonotype. This chain joins TRBV7-9 and TRBJ1-1; D ambiguous. CDR3 length equals 12 residues. The V and J ends lost 3 bases and 2 bases respectively, with 4 bases between them. Germline V gives CDR1 SEHNR, CDR2 FQNEAQ (reference sequence). The CDR3 spells CASSFDNTEAFF. CDR3 bases: TGTGCCAGCAGCTTCGACAACACTGAAGCTTTCTTT.

This CDR3 is CASSQLYQETQYF. The CDR3 region has the DNA TGTGCCAGCAGCCAATTGTACCAAGAGACCCAGTACTTC. This chain uses TRBV16 with TRBJ2-5; unclear D gene. The CDR3 length is 13 residues. Germline V gene data show CDR1 as KGHSY and CDR2 as FQNENV. V gave up 1 base and J gave up 0 bases, with 3 bases separating them.

This clonotype was counted between two and nine times. The rearrangement uses TRBV2 and TRBJ1-5; D uncertain. V lost 7 bases, J lost 4 bases, and 11 bases lay in between. CDR3 length equals 13 residues. Germline assignment: CDR1 SNHLY and CDR2 FYNNEI. The CDR3 loop is CASMALENQPQHF. CDR3 nucleotides: TGTGCCAGCATGGCACTGGAGAATCAGCCCCAGCATTTT.

This clonotype was counted only a few times. The genes are TRBV15 and TRBJ1-1; D is uncertain. CDR3 length: 11 amino acids. CDR1 is LNHNV and CDR2 is YYDKDF in the germline V gene (reference sequence). Trimming shortened V by 4 bases and J by 4 bases, and 4 bases separated the two germline ends. CDR3 bases: TGTGCCACCAGCAAGAGCACTGAAGCTTTCTTT. Translation gives CATSKSTEAFF.

The rearrangement uses TRBV9 and TRBJ1-2; the D gene is possibly TRBD1 (6 bases). This CDR3 region has 13 residues. Deletions cut 4 bases from V and 8 bases from J, with 15 bases between. Germline CDR1 and CDR2: SGDLS and YYNGEE. In DNA, the CDR3 is TGTGCCAGCAGCCAAAGGGGGGCGGTCGGCTACACCTTC. Translated: CASSQRGAVGYTF. The complete variable domain, with remaining parts taken from reference TRBV9 and TRBJ1-2, reads DSGVTQTPKHLITATGQRVTLRCSPRSGDLSVYWYQQSLDQGLQFLIQYYNGEERAKGNILERFSAQQFPDLHSELNLSSLELGDSALYFCASSQRGAVGYTFGSGTRLTVV.

The chain carries TRBV11-2 and TRBJ1-1, with a possible D match to TRBD1 (6 bases). Per germline, CDR1 SGHAT and CDR2 FQNNGV. The CDR3 length is 16 residues. V lost 0 bases and J lost 11, with 22 bases in between. CDR3 region: CASSLDLRGQGMKAFF. CDR3 bases: TGTGCCAGCAGCTTAGATCTTAGAGGCCAGGGGATGAAGGCTTTCTTT.

The chain combines TRBV12-2 with TRBJ2-2; TRBD1, the table's D call, was not compared with the DNA. TRBV12-2 represents a pseudogene. The length of the CDR3 is 16 residues. The CDR3 coding sequence is TGTGCAAGTCGCTTAGTTAGGACAGGCAACACCGGGGAGCTGTTTTTT. This codes for CASRLVRTGNTGELFF.

At least ten counts were recorded for this clonotype. This chain joins TRBV20-1 and TRBJ2-7; D unclear. Trimming stripped 1 base from V and 4 bases from J, with 11 bases between. Germline values: CDR1 DFQATT, CDR2 SNEGSKA (reference sequence). This CDR3 region has 13 residues. CDR3 DNA sequence: TGCAGTGCTAGAGCTTACTTTAAATACGAGCAGTACTTC. It codes for CSARAYFKYEQYF.

This clonotype was seen many times. The chain recombines TRBV12-3 or TRBV12-4 with TRBJ1-5; 9 bases are shared with TRBD1. The CDR3 totals 14 residues. After removal of 6 bases from V and 4 bases from J, the junction contained 4 bases not matched to a gene. The CDR3, as DNA: TGTGCCAGCAGGGCCGGACAGGGGAATCAGCCCCAGCATTTT. Amino acid sequence: CASRAGQGNQPQHF.